These 5 T cell receptor beta chains were sequenced from one sample in a study of T cell responses to AZD1222 COVID-19 vaccine. Here immunoSEQ multiplex PCR was the method, and the copy in TCRdb shows in-frame clones only, minus some. The top ten clones hold around 0.99% of a sample with about 170,000 clones, around 88% of them seen once. Source: peripheral blood, taken 28 days after the second AZD1222 dose. All receptors come from an adult who received the AZD1222 COVID-19 vaccine.

The V gene is TRBV4-1, the J gene TRBJ2-1; 7 bases map to TRBD1. CDR3 length: 20 amino acids. Germline CDR1 MGHRA, CDR2 YSYEKL. The J segment lost 1 base and the V segment lost 1 base, leaving 16 bases of the junction unmatched. CDR3 protein: CASSQGTRDSSFWSYNEQFF. CDR3 sequence (DNA): TGCGCCAGCAGCCAAGGAACCCGGGACAGCTCCTTCTGGTCCTACAATGAGCAGTTCTTC.

The rearrangement links TRBV3-1 (or the pseudogene TRBV3-2) to TRBJ2-4; D unresolved. The germline V and J ends were trimmed by 0 bases and 9 bases, with 9 bases remaining between them. CDR1 and CDR2 (germline): LGHDT, YNNKEL (reference sequence). The CDR3 is 13 residues long. CDR3 protein: CASSQDPTPIQYF. CDR3 nucleotide sequence: TGTGCCAGCAGCCAAGATCCCACTCCCATTCAGTACTTC.

The gene calls are TRBV6-2 or TRBV6-3 and TRBJ1-5; D gene unclear. The CDR3 runs 14 residues. V shed 6 bases and J shed 4 bases, with 13 bases lying between them. Germline V gene data show CDR1 as MNHEY and CDR2 as SVGEGT. The CDR3 is CASSPGPGNQPQHF. DNA of the CDR3: TGTGCCAGCAGCCCCGGACCGGGGAATCAGCCCCAGCATTTT.

This CDR3 is CASSGAQGVYYGYTF. DNA for the CDR3: TGCGCCAGCAGCGGGGCCCAGGGGGTTTACTATGGCTACACCTTC. This chain connects TRBV5-1 to TRBJ1-2; TRBD1 matches at 7 bases. The germline V gene encodes CDR1 SGHRS and CDR2 YFSETQ. V was pared by 4 bases and J by 3 bases, with 9 bases of the junction left unmatched. This CDR3 contains 15 residues.

The rearrangement links TRBV6-5 to TRBJ1-5, with TRBD1 matching over 7 bases. Unmatched junction bases numbered 9, after V lost 6 bases and J lost 4 bases. Germline assignment: CDR1 MNHEY and CDR2 SVGAGI. This CDR3 comprises 15 residues. For the CDR3, the DNA is TGTGCCAGCAGGTCTTCAGGGGGATGGAATCAGCCCCAGCATTTT. Translation: CASRSSGGWNQPQHF.